The rows below give T cell receptor beta chains drawn from one sample of a study of shared clonotypes between healthy human individuals. Profiled with immunoSEQ multiplex PCR; TCRdb holds only in-frame clones, not every one. The sample yields 760,000 or so clones, 96% seen once. The material sequenced was naive CD8+ T cells sorted from blood. These receptors were taken from a man between 25 and 39 years old in good health. Each CDR3 is given with its conserved first and last residue. Each record gives: D gene, J gene, clone size, V gene, CDR3 protein, CDR3 DNA. D genes are given only for firm matches. Only some rows state a clone size, as once, few, many or a class for expanded clones.

>-|TRBJ2-7|-|TRBV18
CASSPPSTAPYYEQYF
TGTGCCAGCTCACCCCCCTCGACAGCTCCTTACTACGAGCAGTACTTC
>-|TRBJ2-6|-|TRBV7-9
CASSLFSGANVLTF
TGTGCCAGCAGCTTATTTTCTGGGGCCAACGTCCTGACTTTC
>TRBD2|TRBJ2-7|once|TRBV5-5
CASLEGGLAGDAYF
TGTGCCAGCCTTGAGGGGGGACTAGCGGGAGACGCGTACTTC
>-|TRBJ1-2|once|TRBV27
CASSSYRELGYGYTF
TGTGCCAGCAGTTCCTACAGGGAATTAGGATATGGCTACACCTTC
>TRBD1|TRBJ1-4|-|TRBV30
CAWSQGVSTNEKLFF
TGTGCCTGGAGTCAGGGGGTCTCGACTAATGAAAAACTGTTTTTT
>-|TRBJ2-4|-|TRBV7-2
CASSLVLGQNIQYF
TGTGCCAGCAGCTTAGTATTAGGGCAAAACATTCAGTACTTC
>TRBD2|TRBJ2-1|-|TRBV7-9
CASSSTIPRTSGIQHEQFF
TGTGCCAGCAGCTCTACCATTCCAAGGACTAGCGGGATACAGCATGAGCAGTTCTTC
>-|TRBJ1-2|-|TRBV27
CASSEGLNYGYTF
TGTGCCAGCAGCGAGGGGCTCAACTATGGCTACACCTTC
>TRBD2|TRBJ2-2|-|TRBV5-5
CASSFRIQGGQVNTGELFF
TGTGCCAGCAGCTTCCGGATTCAGGGAGGGCAAGTGAACACCGGGGAGCTGTTTTTT
>-|TRBJ2-2|-|TRBV27
CASSLGTVTGELFF
TGTGCCAGCAGTTTAGGGACTGTCACCGGGGAGCTGTTTTTT
>-|TRBJ2-1|-|TRBV10-2
CASTMDTRSYNEQFF
TGCGCCAGCACCATGGACACCCGCTCCTACAATGAGCAGTTCTTC
>-|TRBJ1-2|-|TRBV7-2
CASSLEGEHHYGYTF
TGTGCCAGCAGCTTAGAGGGGGAGCACCATTATGGCTACACCTTC
>-|TRBJ2-2|-|TRBV28
CASSPTSGPGELFF
TGTGCCAGCAGCCCTACCTCAGGTCCCGGGGAGCTGTTTTTT
>-|TRBJ2-3|-|TRBV9
CASSVVSTDTQYF
TGTGCCAGCAGCGTAGTAAGCACAGATACGCAGTATTTT
>-|TRBJ1-1|-|TRBV14
CASSQDFWVREAGSTEAFF
TGTGCCAGCAGCCAAGATTTCTGGGTCAGGGAGGCGGGAAGCACTGAAGCTTTCTTT
>TRBD2|TRBJ2-1|-|TRBV2
CASSDPGLAGIDEQFF
TGTGCCAGCAGTGATCCTGGACTAGCGGGAATCGATGAGCAGTTCTTC
>-|TRBJ2-7|-|TRBV9
CASSPSASAPYEQYF
TGTGCCAGCAGCCCTTCCGCTAGCGCCCCCTACGAGCAGTACTTC
>-|TRBJ2-7|-|TRBV18
CASSPTEGQRQYEQYF
TGTGCCAGCTCACCGACGGAAGGACAGAGACAATACGAGCAGTACTTC
>-|TRBJ1-1|once|TRBV5-8
CASSSPGSIFMNTEAFF
TGTGCCAGCAGCTCCCCCGGCAGTATATTCATGAACACTGAAGCTTTCTTT
>-|TRBJ2-5|-|TRBV7-9
CASSQWTESQETQYF
TGTGCCAGCAGCCAGTGGACAGAATCACAAGAGACCCAGTACTTC
>-|TRBJ2-1|-|TRBV4-1
CASSQAPPSDLSSYNEQFF
TGCGCCAGCAGCCAAGCCCCTCCCTCGGACTTAAGCTCCTACAATGAGCAGTTCTTC
>-|TRBJ1-1|once|TRBV29-1
CSVFIYTEAFF
TGCAGCGTTTTCATCTACACTGAAGCTTTCTTT
>-|TRBJ2-1|once|TRBV27
CASSSQGGDEQFF
TGTGCCAGCAGTTCACAGGGAGGTGATGAGCAGTTCTTC
>-|TRBJ2-7|-|TRBV27
CASSLQTSNYEQYF
TGTGCCAGCAGCCTACAGACTAGTAACTACGAGCAGTACTTC
>-|TRBJ2-7|-|TRBV11-2
CASSLGVAYEQYF
TGTGCCAGCAGCTTAGGAGTGGCCTACGAGCAGTACTTC
>-|TRBJ2-1|-|TRBV29-1
CSHVETPNEQFF
TGCAGCCATGTAGAAACTCCCAATGAGCAGTTCTTC